Sequencing of this T cell receptor (beta chain) was carried out in a study of Ad26.COV2.S vaccination and SARS-CoV-2 variants. The treatment was: around 19 received Ad26.COV2.S at low or high dose, single or two shots; about 5 received placebo; per-sample allocation not given. Samples were taken on day 63 after the first vaccine or placebo injection. Produced via immunoSEQ multiplex PCR; TCRdb's table is partial and in-frame only. The table includes about 320,000 clones, about 86% detected once. The CDR3 has 16 amino acids. The germline V gene has CDR1 SGDLS and CDR2 YYNGEE. Trimming took off 1 base at V and 4 bases at J, with 15 bases between the two ends.

This material consisted of peripheral blood, taken in a trial of Ad26.COV2.S vaccine versus placebo. The chain is built from TRBV9 and TRBJ1-3; no clear D gene. The source is a person between 18 and 65 years old who received the Ad26.COV2.S COVID-19 vaccine or a placebo. The CDR3 is CASSVSGLGSGNTIYF. CDR3 in DNA: TGTGCCAGCAGCGTATCCGGGTTGGGGTCAGGAAACACCATATATTTT.